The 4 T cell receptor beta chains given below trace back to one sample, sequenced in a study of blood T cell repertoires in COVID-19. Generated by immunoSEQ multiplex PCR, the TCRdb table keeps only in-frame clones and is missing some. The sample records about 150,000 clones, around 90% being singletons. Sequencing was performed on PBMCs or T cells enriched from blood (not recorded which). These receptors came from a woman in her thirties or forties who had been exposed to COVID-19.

CDR3 nucleotide sequence: TGCAGCGTTGAAGATGGGCTAGCGGGAGGGTACGAGCAGTACTTC. Residues: CSVEDGLAGGYEQYF. V gene TRBV29-1 combines with J gene TRBJ2-7; 12 bases agree with TRBD2. Germline V lookup: CDR1 SQVTM, CDR2 ANQGSEA. The V segment lost 0 bases and the J segment 4 bases; nucleotides outside the gene matches: 4. This CDR3 region has 15 residues.

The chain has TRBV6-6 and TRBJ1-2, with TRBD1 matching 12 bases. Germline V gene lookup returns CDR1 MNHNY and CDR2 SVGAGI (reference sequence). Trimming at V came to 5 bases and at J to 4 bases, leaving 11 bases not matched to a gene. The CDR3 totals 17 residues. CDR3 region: CASSPGTGGMGSYGYTF. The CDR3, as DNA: TGTGCCAGCAGTCCCGGGACAGGGGGCATGGGTAGCTATGGCTACACCTTC.

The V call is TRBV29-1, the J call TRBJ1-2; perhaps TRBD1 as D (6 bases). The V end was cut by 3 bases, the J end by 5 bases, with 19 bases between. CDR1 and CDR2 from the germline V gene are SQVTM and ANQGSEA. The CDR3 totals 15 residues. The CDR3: CSVEEPLTGTYGYTF. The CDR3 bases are TGCAGCGTTGAGGAGCCTCTAACAGGGACATATGGCTACACCTTC.

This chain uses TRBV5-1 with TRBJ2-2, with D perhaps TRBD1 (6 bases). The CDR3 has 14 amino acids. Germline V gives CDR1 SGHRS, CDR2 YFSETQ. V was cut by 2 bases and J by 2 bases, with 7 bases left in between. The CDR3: CASSFRGNTGELFF. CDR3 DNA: TGCGCCAGCAGCTTCAGGGGTAACACCGGGGAGCTGTTTTTT. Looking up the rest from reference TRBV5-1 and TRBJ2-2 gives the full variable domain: KAGVTQTPRYLIKTRGQQVTLSCSPISGHRSVSWYQQTPGQGLQFLFEYFSETQRNKGNFPGRFSGRQFSNSRSEMNVSTLELGDSALYLCASSFRGNTGELFFGEGSRLTVL.